A selection of T cell receptor beta chains follows, all from one sample in a study of shared clonotypes between healthy human individuals. TCRdb keeps only in-frame clones here, not all; method: immunoSEQ multiplex PCR. The sample yields about 2.4 million clones, roughly 93% seen once. The sequenced sample was naive CD4+ T cells from PBMCs. The receptors come from a man aged 18 to 35 in good health. Some clones in this sample may be carry-over from other donors' samples. The CDR3 runs from the conserved cysteine through the conserved F or W. The D gene is left open where the match is weak. Expanded clones are given a class, and other clones once, few, many or no size at all.

TRBJ1-3,-,TRBV30,-,TGTGCCTGCGGACAGATAGGAAACACCATATATTTT,CACGQIGNTIYF
TRBJ1-1,-,TRBV28,-,TGTGCCAGCAGTCCCGACAGATGGGGCACTGAAGCTTTCTTT,CASSPDRWGTEAFF
TRBJ2-7,-,TRBV6-1,-,TGTGCCAGCAGGGGGGTTGGGAGCTCCTACGAGCAGTACTTC,CASRGVGSSYEQYF
TRBJ1-1,once,TRBV5-8,-,TGTGCCAGCAGCCTTTCTGGGGTAGTTGGCACTGAAGCTTTCTTT,CASSLSGVVGTEAFF
TRBJ2-7,-,TRBV2,TRBD1,TGTGCCAGCAGCGCCAACCGGGACAGGGGCGAGCAGTACTTC,CASSANRDRGEQYF
TRBJ2-7,-,TRBV4-3,-,TGCGCCAGCAGCCAAGATATTAGAGGGGGAAGAGACTACGAGCAGTACTTC,CASSQDIRGGRDYEQYF
TRBJ2-5,-,TRBV7-2,TRBD1,TGTGCCAGCAGCTCTGGACAGGGCGGGGAGACCCAGTACTTC,CASSSGQGGETQYF
TRBJ2-3,-,TRBV29-1,TRBD2,TGCAGCGTCAGACTAGCACTCACAGATACGCAGTATTTT,CSVRLALTDTQYF
TRBJ2-7,-,TRBV7-2,TRBD2,TGTGCCAGCAGCTTAATGTTAGCGGGCACCTACGAGCAGTACTTC,CASSLMLAGTYEQYF
TRBJ2-3,once,TRBV5-1,TRBD2,TGCGCCAGCAGCTTGGCTCCCTCCCTCGGGAGCGGGAGCAGGGCAGATACGCAGTATTTT,CASSLAPSLGSGSRADTQYF
TRBJ2-1,-,TRBV7-9,-,TGTGCCAGCAGCTTCATGAGACTAGAGTTTAATGAGCAGTTCTTC,CASSFMRLEFNEQFF
TRBJ2-7,-,TRBV28,TRBD1,TGTGCCAGCAGTCACGGGACAGCCTACTACGAGCAGTACTTC,CASSHGTAYYEQYF
TRBJ2-6,-,TRBV27,-,TGTGCCAGCAGTTATGAACAGCACTCTGGGGCCAACGTCCTGACTTTC,CASSYEQHSGANVLTF
TRBJ2-7,once,TRBV7-2,TRBD1,TGTGCCAGCAGCCCGGACAGGGGCTACGAGCAGTACTTC,CASSPDRGYEQYF
TRBJ2-3,-,TRBV11-2,-,TGTGCCAGCAACCTAGGGAGGCGCACAGATACGCAGTATTTT,CASNLGRRTDTQYF
TRBJ2-7,-,TRBV5-8,TRBD1,TGTGCCAGCAGCTTACAGGGGTCAGGAGGCGAGCAGTACTTC,CASSLQGSGGEQYF
TRBJ1-1,-,TRBV5-5,-,TGTGCCAGCAGCTCCGACGGGACTGCTCTCTATCGGGCTTTCTTT,CASSSDGTALYRAFF
TRBJ2-2,-,TRBV10-3,-,TGTGCCATCAGTGAGACGGCCGGGGAGCTGTTTTTT,CAISETAGELFF
TRBJ1-3,-,TRBV10-2,-,TGCGCCAGCCGGGACTCAGGCTCTGGAAACACCATATATTTT,CASRDSGSGNTIYF
TRBJ2-5,once,TRBV11-1,TRBD2,TGTGCCAGCAGCTCGGGACTAGCGCATTGGGAGACCCAGTACTTC,CASSSGLAHWETQYF
TRBJ2-3,-,TRBV7-2,-,TGTGCCAGCAGTACTCCCTCGGCCGGAGGTCCTGCAGATACGCAGTATTTT,CASSTPSAGGPADTQYF
TRBJ1-3,-,TRBV29-1,-,TGCAGCGCTATGGGACATAGCTCTGGAAACACCATATATTTT,CSAMGHSSGNTIYF